This T cell receptor beta chain was found in a study of shared clonotypes between healthy human individuals. CD4+ cells underwent separation, giving CD45RA+ naive and CD45RA-negative memory subsets. Sequencing used immunoSEQ multiplex PCR; TCRdb keeps in-frame clones, though not all of them. Here the sample spans fewer than 1.6 million clones, approximately 98.5% being singletons. Germline V gene sequence: CDR1 SGHAT, CDR2 FQNNGV. Trimming removed 1 base from V and 2 bases from J; junction bases left unmatched: 10. The CDR3 is 17 amino acids. Points from the study as a whole: The study found 4.5% to 5% of naive CD4 clonotypes shared across several donors. As a rule, naive subsets had a larger estimated richness than memory subsets.

Remarks on this clone: The antigen remains unidentified.

The TCR was taken from a man between 25 and 39 years old in good health. The genes are TRBV11-2 and TRBJ2-5; 7 nucleotides agree with TRBD1. Input material: naive CD4+ T cells sorted from blood. Sample subset: CD45RA+ positively selected. CDR3 protein: CASSLGSTGVRQETQYF. In DNA, the CDR3 is TGTGCCAGCAGCTTAGGGTCCACAGGGGTTCGACAAGAGACCCAGTACTTC. Based on the CDR3 plus reference TRBV11-2 and TRBJ2-5, the full variable domain is EAGVAQSPRYKIIEKRQSVAFWCNPISGHATLYWYQQILGQGPKLLIQFQNNGVVDDSQLPKDRFSAERLKGVDSTLKIQPAKLEDSAVYLCASSLGSTGVRQETQYFGPGTRLLVL.